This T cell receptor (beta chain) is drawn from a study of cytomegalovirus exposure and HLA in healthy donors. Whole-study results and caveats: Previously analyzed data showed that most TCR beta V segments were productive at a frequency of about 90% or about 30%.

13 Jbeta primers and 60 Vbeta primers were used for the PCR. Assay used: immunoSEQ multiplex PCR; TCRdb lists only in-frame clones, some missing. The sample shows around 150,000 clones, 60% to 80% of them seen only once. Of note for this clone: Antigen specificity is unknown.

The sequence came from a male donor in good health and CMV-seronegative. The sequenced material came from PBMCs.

The CDR3 loop reads CASSFYLDSSYEQYF. The CDR3 DNA follows: TGTGCCAGCAGCTTCTATCTGGACAGCTCCTACGAGCAGTACTTC. The chain links TRBV7-2 to TRBJ2-7; tentative D call: TRBD1 (6 bases). This CDR3 is 15 amino acids long. The germline V gene encodes CDR1 SGHTA and CDR2 FQGNSA. V was cut by 3 bases and J by 0 bases, with 12 bases left in between.